The clone carrying this T cell receptor (beta chain) showed up just a few times. This sample was taken from a study of blood T cell repertoires in COVID-19. V lost 0 bases to trimming and J lost 4 bases, with 9 bases between them. The germline gives CDR1 LGHDT, CDR2 YNNKEL (reference sequence). The CDR3 extends over 14 amino acids. TCRdb's copy holds only in-frame clones and misses some; the assay was immunoSEQ multiplex PCR. Here the sample spans some 270,000 clones, about 89% being singletons. The sequence derives from a man between 40 and 49 years old with active or convalescent COVID-19. The sequenced material came from peripheral blood. The chain couples TRBV3-1 (or the pseudogene TRBV3-2) to TRBJ1-1; maybe TRBD1 (5 bases). This CDR3 is CASSQDQGSTEAFF. CDR3 in DNA: TGTGCCAGCAGCCAAGATCAGGGCTCCACTGAAGCTTTCTTT.